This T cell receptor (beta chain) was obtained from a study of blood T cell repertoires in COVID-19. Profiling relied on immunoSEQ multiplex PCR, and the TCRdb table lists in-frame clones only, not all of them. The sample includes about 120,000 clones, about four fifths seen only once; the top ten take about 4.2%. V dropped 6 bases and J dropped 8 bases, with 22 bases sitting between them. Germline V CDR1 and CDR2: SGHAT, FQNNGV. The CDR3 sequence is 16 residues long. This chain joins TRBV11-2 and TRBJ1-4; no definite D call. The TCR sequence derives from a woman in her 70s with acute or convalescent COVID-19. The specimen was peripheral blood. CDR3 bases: TGTGCCAGCAGTCCCTGGACTGGGAAGGATGGGGAAAAACTGTTTTTT. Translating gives CASSPWTGKDGEKLFF.